Listed below are T cell receptor beta chains from one sample, sequenced in a study of T cells in tuberculosis. Profiling relied on immunoSEQ multiplex PCR, and the TCRdb table lists in-frame clones only, not all of them. This repertoire shows tens of thousands of clones, 95% found once; its top ten account for 3.6%. Sequencing used PBMCs. The source of these receptors is a donor aged 10 to 29 with latent tuberculosis or without tuberculosis infection. Each CDR3 is given with its conserved first and last residue. The order of the fields is D gene, V gene, clone size, J gene, CDR3 DNA, CDR3 protein. The D gene is left open where the match is weak. A clone size is listed for some rows: how often the clone was seen (once, few, many), or a class if it is expanded.

D gene: -; V gene: TRBV19; clone size: -; J gene: TRBJ1-1; CDR3 DNA: TGTGCCAGTAGAAGGGGGACTGAAGCTTTCTTT; CDR3 protein: CASRRGTEAFF
D gene: TRBD1; V gene: TRBV5-1; clone size: -; J gene: TRBJ1-2; CDR3 DNA: TGCGCCAGCCGCCAACCGTCGGGACAGGGCTCGGCTGGCTACACCTTC; CDR3 protein: CASRQPSGQGSAGYTF
D gene: -; V gene: TRBV18; clone size: -; J gene: TRBJ1-5; CDR3 DNA: TGTGCCAGCTCACTGGCAGGCAGGGGCGAACCCGATCAGCCCCAGCATTTT; CDR3 protein: CASSLAGRGEPDQPQHF
D gene: TRBD1; V gene: TRBV11-2; clone size: -; J gene: TRBJ2-7; CDR3 DNA: TGTGCCAGCAGCGTAGCCGGGACAGGGATGTGGTACGAGCAGTACTTC; CDR3 protein: CASSVAGTGMWYEQYF
D gene: -; V gene: TRBV30; clone size: -; J gene: TRBJ2-5; CDR3 DNA: TGTGCCTCAACGATACAGACAGGAAGCCAAGAGACCCAGTACTTC; CDR3 protein: CASTIQTGSQETQYF
D gene: -; V gene: TRBV6-5; clone size: -; J gene: TRBJ1-1; CDR3 DNA: TGTGCCAGCAGTTACTCTCGGGGTATTGAAGCTTTCTTT; CDR3 protein: CASSYSRGIEAFF
D gene: -; V gene: TRBV5-1; clone size: -; J gene: TRBJ2-3; CDR3 DNA: TGCGCCAGCAGCTTGGACCGGGGCACAGATACGCAGTATTTT; CDR3 protein: CASSLDRGTDTQYF
D gene: TRBD1; V gene: TRBV30; clone size: once; J gene: TRBJ1-1; CDR3 DNA: TGTGCCTGGACTACAGGGGATGAAGCTTTCTTT; CDR3 protein: CAWTTGDEAFF
D gene: TRBD2; V gene: TRBV10-1; clone size: few; J gene: TRBJ2-7; CDR3 DNA: TGCGCCCGCCCGGGAGGGGGGCGCTCCTACGAGCAGTACTTC; CDR3 protein: CARPGGGRSYEQYF
D gene: -; V gene: TRBV7-2; clone size: -; J gene: TRBJ1-1; CDR3 DNA: TGTGCCAGCAGCTTAGAGGGGATAGGGGCTGAAGCTTTCTTT; CDR3 protein: CASSLEGIGAEAFF
D gene: TRBD1; V gene: TRBV5-3; clone size: -; J gene: TRBJ1-5; CDR3 DNA: TGTGCCAGAAGCCTGAACGCGGGCAGGGGGCGCGGCAGCAATCAGCCCCAGCATTTT; CDR3 protein: CARSLNAGRGRGSNQPQHF
D gene: TRBD1; V gene: TRBV18; clone size: -; J gene: TRBJ1-1; CDR3 DNA: TGTGCCAGCTCACCAGCCTTGGACAGGGGGTCGGGAACTGAAGCTTTCTTT; CDR3 protein: CASSPALDRGSGTEAFF
D gene: -; V gene: TRBV11-2; clone size: once; J gene: TRBJ1-2; CDR3 DNA: TGTGCCAGCAGCTCCTATGCCTACTATGGCTACACCTTC; CDR3 protein: CASSSYAYYGYTF
D gene: -; V gene: TRBV6-6; clone size: -; J gene: TRBJ1-1; CDR3 DNA: TGTGCCAGCAGTTCCATCGACAAGAACACTGAAGCTTTCTTT; CDR3 protein: CASSSIDKNTEAFF
D gene: TRBD2; V gene: TRBV25-1; clone size: -; J gene: TRBJ2-7; CDR3 DNA: TGTGCCAGCAGTGAACCAGGGGGTAGCGGGGGTGAGCAGTACTTC; CDR3 protein: CASSEPGGSGGEQYF
D gene: -; V gene: TRBV30; clone size: -; J gene: TRBJ2-6; CDR3 DNA: TGTGCCTGGCGGGTGGTAAAACTACTAAACTCTGGGGCCAACGTCCTGACTTTC; CDR3 protein: CAWRVVKLLNSGANVLTF
D gene: TRBD1; V gene: TRBV19; clone size: -; J gene: TRBJ1-2; CDR3 DNA: TGTGCCAGTAGTTGGTATGGGACAGGGGAAGGGTATGGCTACACCTTC; CDR3 protein: CASSWYGTGEGYGYTF
D gene: TRBD1; V gene: TRBV25-1; clone size: -; J gene: TRBJ2-1; CDR3 DNA: TGTGCCAGCAGTGAACACGACAGGGCCGCCTACAATGAGCAGTTCTTC; CDR3 protein: CASSEHDRAAYNEQFF
D gene: TRBD1; V gene: TRBV10-3; clone size: -; J gene: TRBJ1-1; CDR3 DNA: TGTGCCATCAGTGAGCGCGGACAGGTCAACACTGAAGCTTTCTTT; CDR3 protein: CAISERGQVNTEAFF
D gene: -; V gene: TRBV21-1; clone size: -; J gene: TRBJ1-5; CDR3 DNA: TGTGCCCTGGGTGGGGAATCGGGGAATCAGCCCCAGCATTTT; CDR3 protein: CALGGESGNQPQHF
D gene: -; V gene: TRBV2; clone size: -; J gene: TRBJ1-4; CDR3 DNA: TGTGCCATGGCGGGACGGACTAATGAAAAACTGTTTTTT; CDR3 protein: CAMAGRTNEKLFF
D gene: -; V gene: TRBV10-1; clone size: -; J gene: TRBJ1-6; CDR3 DNA: TGCGCCAGCAGCCTCAACAGGGACGGATCACCCCTCCACTTT; CDR3 protein: CASSLNRDGSPLHF
D gene: -; V gene: TRBV5-5; clone size: -; J gene: TRBJ1-1; CDR3 DNA: TGTGCCAGCAGCTTTGAGGGAAAGAACACTGAAGCTTTCTTT; CDR3 protein: CASSFEGKNTEAFF
D gene: -; V gene: TRBV10-3; clone size: -; J gene: TRBJ1-1; CDR3 DNA: TGTGCCATCAGTGAGTCGGTAGACACTGAAGCTTTCTTT; CDR3 protein: CAISESVDTEAFF
D gene: TRBD2; V gene: TRBV5-1; clone size: -; J gene: TRBJ2-1; CDR3 DNA: TGCGCCAGCAGCTTTCCCGGGACTAGCGGGGGGGCCTACAATGAGCAGTTCTTC; CDR3 protein: CASSFPGTSGGAYNEQFF
D gene: TRBD1; V gene: TRBV25-1; clone size: few; J gene: TRBJ1-2; CDR3 DNA: TGTGCCAGCAGGCCGCCGGGACAGACCTCTCAAGGCTACACCTTC; CDR3 protein: CASRPPGQTSQGYTF
D gene: -; V gene: TRBV4-3; clone size: -; J gene: TRBJ2-1; CDR3 DNA: TGCGCCAGCAGCCAAGACACACAGACTAACAATGAGCAGTTCTTC; CDR3 protein: CASSQDTQTNNEQFF
D gene: -; V gene: TRBV7-8; clone size: -; J gene: TRBJ2-1; CDR3 DNA: TGTGCCAGCAGCGTCTCTAGGGGGATGGGACATGAGCAGTTCTTC; CDR3 protein: CASSVSRGMGHEQFF